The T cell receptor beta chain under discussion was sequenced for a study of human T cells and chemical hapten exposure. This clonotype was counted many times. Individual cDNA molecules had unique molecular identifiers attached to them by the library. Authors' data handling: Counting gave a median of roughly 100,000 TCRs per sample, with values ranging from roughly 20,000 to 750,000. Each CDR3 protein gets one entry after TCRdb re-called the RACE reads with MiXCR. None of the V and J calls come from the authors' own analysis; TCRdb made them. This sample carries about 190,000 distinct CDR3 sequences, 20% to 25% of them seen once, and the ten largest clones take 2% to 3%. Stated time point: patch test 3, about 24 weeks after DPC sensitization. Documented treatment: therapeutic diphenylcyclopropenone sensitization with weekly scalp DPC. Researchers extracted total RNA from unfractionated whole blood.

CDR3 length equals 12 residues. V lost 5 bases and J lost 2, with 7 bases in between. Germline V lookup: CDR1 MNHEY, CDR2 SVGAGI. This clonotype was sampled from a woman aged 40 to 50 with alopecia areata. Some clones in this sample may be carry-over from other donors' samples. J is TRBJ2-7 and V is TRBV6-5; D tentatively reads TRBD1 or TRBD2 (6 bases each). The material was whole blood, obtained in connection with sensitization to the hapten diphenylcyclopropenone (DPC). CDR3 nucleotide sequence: TGTGCCAGCAGTCGGGGGCCCTACGAGCAGTACTTC. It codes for CASSRGPYEQYF.